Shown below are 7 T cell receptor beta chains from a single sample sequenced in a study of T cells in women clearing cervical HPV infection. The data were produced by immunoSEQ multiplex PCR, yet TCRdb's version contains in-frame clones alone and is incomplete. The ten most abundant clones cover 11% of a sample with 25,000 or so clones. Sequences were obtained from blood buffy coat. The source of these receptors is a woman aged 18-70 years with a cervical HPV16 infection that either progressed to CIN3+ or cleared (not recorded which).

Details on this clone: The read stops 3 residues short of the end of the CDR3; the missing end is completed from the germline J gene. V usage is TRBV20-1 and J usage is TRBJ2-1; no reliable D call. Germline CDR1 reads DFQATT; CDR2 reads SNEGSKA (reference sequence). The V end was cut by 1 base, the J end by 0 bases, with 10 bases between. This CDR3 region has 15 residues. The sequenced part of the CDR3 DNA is TGCAGTGCTAGAGGTGGTATCAGCTCCTACAATGAG. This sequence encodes CSARGGISSYNE. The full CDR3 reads CSARGGISSYNEQFF.

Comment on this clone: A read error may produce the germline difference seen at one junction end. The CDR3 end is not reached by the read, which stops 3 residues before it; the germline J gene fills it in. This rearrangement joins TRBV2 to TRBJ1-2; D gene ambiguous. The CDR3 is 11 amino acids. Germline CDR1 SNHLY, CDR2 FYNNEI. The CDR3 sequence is CASSEAYDYTF. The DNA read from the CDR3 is TGTGCCAGCAGCGAAGCCTACGAC.

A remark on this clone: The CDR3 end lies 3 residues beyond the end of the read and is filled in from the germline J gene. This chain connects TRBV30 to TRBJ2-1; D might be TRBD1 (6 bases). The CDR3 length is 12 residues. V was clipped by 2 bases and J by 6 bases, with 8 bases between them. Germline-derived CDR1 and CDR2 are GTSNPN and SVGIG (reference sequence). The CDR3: CAWSPQGNEQFF. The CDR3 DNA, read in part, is TGTGCCTGGAGTCCACAGGGCAATGAG.

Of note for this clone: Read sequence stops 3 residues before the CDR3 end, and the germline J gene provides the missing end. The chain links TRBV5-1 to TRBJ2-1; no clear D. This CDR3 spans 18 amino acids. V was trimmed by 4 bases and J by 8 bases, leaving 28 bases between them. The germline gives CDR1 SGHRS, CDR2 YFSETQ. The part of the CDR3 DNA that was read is TGCGCCAGCAGCGCAAAGATAAGTAGTGGGTCTACAGTAGATGAG. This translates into CASSAKISSGSTVDE. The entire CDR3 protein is CASSAKISSGSTVDEQFF.

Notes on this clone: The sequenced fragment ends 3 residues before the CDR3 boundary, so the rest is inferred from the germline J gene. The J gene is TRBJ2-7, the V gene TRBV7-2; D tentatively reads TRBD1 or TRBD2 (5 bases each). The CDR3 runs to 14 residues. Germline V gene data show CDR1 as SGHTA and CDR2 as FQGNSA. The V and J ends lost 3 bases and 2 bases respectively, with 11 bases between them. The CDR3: CASSFEGRTYEQYF. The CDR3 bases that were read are TGTGCCAGCAGCTTTGAGGGGCGAACCTACGAG.

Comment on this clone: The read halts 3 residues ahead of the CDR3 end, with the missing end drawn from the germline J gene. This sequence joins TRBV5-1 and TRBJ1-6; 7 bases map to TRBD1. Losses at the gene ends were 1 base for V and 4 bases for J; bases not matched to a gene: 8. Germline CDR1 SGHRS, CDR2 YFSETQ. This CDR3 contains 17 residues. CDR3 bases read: TGCGCCAGCAGCTTGACACCGGGACAGACGTATAATTCACCC. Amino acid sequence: CASSLTPGQTYNSP. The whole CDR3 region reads CASSLTPGQTYNSPLHF.

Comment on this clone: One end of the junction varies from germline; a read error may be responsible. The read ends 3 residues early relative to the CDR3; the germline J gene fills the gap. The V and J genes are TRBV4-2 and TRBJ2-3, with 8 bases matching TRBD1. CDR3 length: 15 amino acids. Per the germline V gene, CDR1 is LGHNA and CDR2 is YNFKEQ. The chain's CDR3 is CASSQGQGSFDTQYF. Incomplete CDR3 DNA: TGCGCCAGCAGCCAAGGACAGGGAAGCTTCGATACG.